Shown below are 5 T cell receptor beta chains from a single sample sequenced in a study of blood T cells in healthy people across ages. Combining a sample-barcoded 5' primer with a J-beta primer mix, a second PCR ran for about 7 to 12 cycles. MiXCR, applied by TCRdb to the 5' RACE reads, yields one record per CDR3 protein. The repertoire holds 1.2 million to 1.5 million distinct CDR3 sequences, with around 39% as singletons. The sequencing sample was made of blood. The receptors derive from a woman in her late teens or twenties in good health.

The J gene is TRBJ1-6, the V gene TRBV6-1, with unresolved D. The germline V gene has CDR1 MNHNS and CDR2 SASEGT. The CDR3 runs 14 residues. The V end lost 11 bases, the J end lost 5 bases, and 16 bases lay between the germline ends. DNA of the CDR3: TGTGCCGCTTCCGATGGGCCAAATAATTCACCCCTCCACTTT. It codes for CAASDGPNNSPLHF.

The J gene is TRBJ1-6, the V gene TRBV27; 7 bases fit TRBD1. The J segment lost 7 bases and the V segment lost 6 bases, leaving 12 bases of the junction unmatched. The CDR3 has 16 residues. Germline CDR1 reads MNHEY; CDR2 reads SMNVEV (reference sequence). CDR3 nucleotide sequence: TGTGCCAGCAGCCCTCTGGTCGACAGGGTAAATTCACCCCTCCACTTT. It translates to CASSPLVDRVNSPLHF.

The V gene is TRBV4-1, the J gene TRBJ2-3, with 16 positions matching TRBD2. The CDR3 consists of 23 residues. The trim removed 3 bases at V and 2 bases at J, leaving 20 bases unmatched. Looked up from germline, CDR1 is MGHRA and CDR2 is YSYEKL. CDR3 coding DNA: TGCGCCAGCAGCCAGCCTCACCCGGGAACCCGAGGGACTAGCGGGAGGGCCACAGATACGCAGTATTTT. It encodes CASSQPHPGTRGTSGRATDTQYF.

The chain employs TRBV13 and TRBJ1-6; tentative D call: TRBD1 (5 bases). Per germline, CDR1 PRHDT and CDR2 FYEKMQ (reference sequence). V was shortened by 5 bases and J by 9 bases, with 20 bases between the two germline ends. The CDR3 spans 16 residues. The CDR3 DNA sequence: TGTGCCAGCAGCCTTTACGGGGGAGGGGAGGGTTCACCCCTCCACTTT. Translating it yields CASSLYGGGEGSPLHF.

This chain joins TRBV3-1 and TRBJ2-1; 10 bases align to TRBD2. The CDR3 has 19 residues. Losses at the gene ends were 0 bases for V and 13 bases for J; bases not matched to a gene: 21. Germline-derived CDR1 and CDR2 are LGHDT and YNNKEL (reference sequence). CDR3 DNA: TGTGCCAGCAGCCAAGATGGAGTAGCGGGAGGCAGTTACCAAGAGACCCAGTTCTTC. It codes for CASSQDGVAGGSYQETQFF.